What follows are 17 T cell receptor beta chains derived from one specimen sequenced in a study of OX40 agonist ivuxolimab in advanced cancers. Clones were read by immunoSEQ multiplex PCR, and TCRdb kept only the in-frame ones, dropping some. The table includes over 70,000 clones, more than 70% detected once. The source material was CD4+ or CD8+ T cells sorted from blood, sampled in a trial of the OX40 agonist ivuxolimab. The source is an adult with an advanced solid tumor such as melanoma, head and neck, liver or kidney cancer.

This sequence joins TRBV19 and TRBJ1-4; the match to TRBD1 covers 9 bases. This CDR3 is built from 15 residues. In germline, CDR1 is LNHDA, CDR2 SQIVND (reference sequence). The V gene end was trimmed by 5 bases and the J gene end by 12 bases; junction bases not matched to a gene: 13. CDR3 residues: CASSSSGTGRKELFF. Written as DNA, the CDR3 is TGTGCCAGTAGTTCCTCCGGGACAGGGAGGAAGGAACTGTTTTTT.

CDR3 loop: CASSPYGPKRDTGELFF. The CDR3 DNA sequence: TGCGCCAGCAGCCCCTACGGACCAAAAAGGGACACCGGGGAGCTGTTTTTT. The chain is built from TRBV5-1 and TRBJ2-2; the D is unclear. The CDR3 totals 17 residues. Trimming pared 4 bases from V and 3 bases from J, leaving 19 bases between. Germline V lookup: CDR1 SGHRS, CDR2 YFSETQ.

CDR3 nucleotides: TGTGCCAGCAGTTTTCCCCGGGGGGAGCAGTACTTC. Translating gives CASSFPRGEQYF. The rearrangement links TRBV6-6 to TRBJ2-7; the D gene is possibly TRBD2 (6 bases). There are 12 residues in the CDR3. V gave up 4 bases and J gave up 7 bases, with 11 bases separating them. Germline V gives CDR1 MNHNY, CDR2 SVGAGI (reference sequence).

V usage is TRBV4-3 and J usage is TRBJ2-3; D is undetermined. The ends were cut back, 0 bases at V and 4 bases at J, with 14 bases in the middle. The CDR3 is 16 amino acids. Germline-derived CDR1 and CDR2 are LGHNA and YSLEER. CDR3 in amino acids: CASSQDSTSPADTQYF. The CDR3, as DNA: TGCGCCAGCAGCCAAGATTCGACTTCTCCGGCAGATACGCAGTATTTT.

The count of this clone is one. The chain links TRBV15 to TRBJ2-1, with 13 bases lining up with TRBD2. The CDR3 is made up of 15 amino acids. Germline V gene sequence: CDR1 LNHNV, CDR2 YYDKDF (reference sequence). Losses at the gene ends were 1 base for V and 14 bases for J; bases not matched to a gene: 8. This CDR3 reads CATSRGGLAGPEKFF. CDR3 DNA sequence: TGTGCCACCAGCAGAGGGGGACTAGCGGGGCCCGAAAAGTTCTTC.

The chain combines TRBV2 with TRBJ2-1; no firm D call. CDR1 and CDR2 from the germline V gene are SNHLY and FYNNEI. V was trimmed by 3 bases and J by 0 bases, leaving 15 bases between them. The CDR3 extends over 17 amino acids. DNA of the CDR3: TGTGCCAGCAGTGATGTCTTCCCGGCTCCCTCCTACAATGAGCAGTTCTTC. Translating gives CASSDVFPAPSYNEQFF.

The chain uses TRBV19 and TRBJ2-1, with no clear D. The CDR3 is 14 amino acids. Germline values: CDR1 LNHDA, CDR2 SQIVND (reference sequence). Trimming removed 3 bases from V and 3 bases from J, with 9 bases in between. In nucleotides, the CDR3 is TGTGCCAGTAGTATTCAGACAAACTACAATGAGCAGTTCTTC. Residues: CASSIQTNYNEQFF.

This sequence joins TRBV6-1 and TRBJ2-3; TRBD2 is a possible D gene (6 bases). Germline V gives CDR1 MNHNS, CDR2 SASEGT. Trimming cost V 6 bases and J 3 bases, with 16 bases left between them. This CDR3 is built from 15 residues. This CDR3 is CASRARLGGTDTQYF. Written as DNA, the CDR3 is TGTGCCAGCAGAGCCCGACTCGGAGGGACAGATACGCAGTATTTT.

The CDR3 is CASSESGTVTSPLHF. DNA for the CDR3: TGTGCCAGCAGTGAATCCGGGACAGTGACTTCACCCCTCCACTTT. The chain couples TRBV25-1 to TRBJ1-6, with 7 positions matching TRBD1. J gave up 9 bases and V 1 base, and 6 bases lay outside the gene matches. Germline loops: CDR1 MGHDK, CDR2 SYGVNS. The CDR3 is 15 residues long.

This chain links TRBV5-4 with TRBJ2-3, with D perhaps TRBD1 (7 bases). Germline CDR1 is SGHNT and CDR2 is YYREEE (reference sequence). V lost 1 base and J 3 bases, leaving 12 bases between the germline ends. This CDR3 has 15 amino acids. CDR3 nucleotides: TGTGCCAGCAGCTTGAGGAGGGGGCAAACAGATACGCAGTATTTT. Amino acid sequence: CASSLRRGQTDTQYF.

This sequence joins TRBV5-1 and TRBJ2-1, with D perhaps being TRBD1 or TRBD2 (5 bases each). Trimming pared 2 bases from V and 9 bases from J, leaving 15 bases between. The CDR3 runs to 14 residues. Germline CDR1 and CDR2: SGHRS and YFSETQ. CDR3 bases: TGCGCCAGCAGCTTTGGGTTCTCGGGGCGTGAGCAGTTCTTC. Residues: CASSFGFSGREQFF.

The chain has TRBV6-5 and TRBJ1-2; D is unresolved. The CDR3 loop spans 12 amino acids. Germline V CDR1 and CDR2: MNHEY, SVGAGI. Trimming took off 4 bases at V and 7 bases at J, with 10 bases between the two ends. In DNA, the CDR3 is TGTGCCAGCAGTTCAAGGGAGCGTGGCTACACCTTC. It yields the protein CASSSRERGYTF.

The V gene is TRBV29-1, the J gene TRBJ1-1; maybe TRBD1 (5 bases). Germline V gene data show CDR1 as SQVTM and CDR2 as ANQGSEA. The CDR3 length is 13 residues. V lost 5 bases and J lost 1, with 11 bases in between. Here the CDR3 reads CSVIRQSNTEAFF. The CDR3 DNA follows: TGCAGCGTTATTAGACAGTCGAACACTGAAGCTTTCTTT.

The J gene is TRBJ1-4, the V gene TRBV9, with 8 nucleotides matching TRBD1. This CDR3 spans 19 amino acids. Trimming at V came to 4 bases and at J to 4 bases, leaving 18 bases not matched to a gene. CDR1 and CDR2 (germline): SGDLS, YYNGEE. CDR3: CASSPGDRPTRGDNEKLFF. The CDR3 DNA reads as TGTGCCAGCAGCCCCGGGGACAGGCCAACGCGGGGCGATAATGAAAAACTGTTTTTT.

This clone was counted between two and nine times. The chain links TRBV5-1 to TRBJ2-2; D may be TRBD1 or TRBD2 (5 bases each). Deletions cut 1 base from V and 4 bases from J, with 11 bases between. This CDR3 is built from 15 residues. Germline CDR1 SGHRS, CDR2 YFSETQ. CDR3 loop: CASSLRDAATGELFF. CDR3 sequence (DNA): TGCGCCAGCAGCTTGAGGGACGCGGCCACCGGGGAGCTGTTTTTT.

This sequence joins TRBV11-2 and TRBJ2-1, with a weak D call TRBD1 (6 bases). The germline V gene encodes CDR1 SGHAT and CDR2 FQNNGV. The V end was cut by 0 bases, the J end by 7 bases, with 13 bases between. The CDR3 has 15 amino acids. The CDR3 loop reads CASSLEAARGNEQFF. In DNA, the CDR3 is TGTGCCAGCAGCTTAGAAGCGGCCAGGGGTAATGAGCAGTTCTTC.

This chain links TRBV4-3 with TRBJ2-7; TRBD2 matches 11 bases. Looked up from germline, CDR1 is LGHNA and CDR2 is YSLEER. V lost 1 base, J lost 5 bases, and 4 bases stayed unmatched. The CDR3 has 15 amino acids. Here the CDR3 reads CASSQGTSGFNEQYF. The CDR3 DNA reads TGCGCCAGCAGCCAAGGGACTAGCGGGTTCAACGAGCAGTACTTC.